This entry lists 5 T cell receptor beta chains sequenced from one sample in a study of cytomegalovirus exposure and HLA in healthy donors. The PCR was carried out with 60 Vbeta primers and 13 Jbeta primers. Repertoires were generated with immunoSEQ multiplex PCR, while TCRdb's copy carries only in-frame clones and drops some. The profile shows around 50,000 clones, 75% to 85% of them singletons. Material: PBMCs. The receptor source for this set is a man aged 25 to 40 in good health and CMV-seronegative.

This rearrangement joins TRBV7-9 to TRBJ1-6; D perhaps matches TRBD1 (5 bases). There are 13 residues in the CDR3. The V gene's germline CDR1 is SEHNR and CDR2 FQNEAQ (reference sequence). V shed 3 bases and J shed 7 bases, with 7 bases lying between them. The CDR3 reads CASSLQGNSPLHF. CDR3 nucleotides: TGTGCCAGCAGCTTGCAGGGCAATTCACCCCTCCACTTT. Based on the CDR3 plus reference TRBV7-9 and TRBJ1-6, the full variable domain is DTGVSQNPRHKITKRGQNVTFRCDPISEHNRLYWYRQTLGQGPEFLTYFQNEAQLEKSRLLSDRFSAERPKGSFSTLEIQRTEQGDSAMYLCASSLQGNSPLHFGNGTRLTVT.

V usage is TRBV14 and J usage is TRBJ2-7; 11 nucleotides align to TRBD1. This CDR3 is 17 amino acids long. Per the germline V gene, CDR1 is SGHDN and CDR2 is FVKESK. After removal of 3 bases from V and 2 bases from J, the junction contained 9 bases not matched to a gene. This CDR3 reads CASSHWTGGEVAYEQYF. The CDR3, as DNA: TGTGCCAGCAGCCACTGGACAGGGGGCGAAGTCGCCTACGAGCAGTACTTC.

The chain is built from TRBV9 and TRBJ2-7; 9 bases agree with TRBD2. This CDR3 has 15 residues. V was clipped by 3 bases and J by 2 bases; unmatched bases: 6. The germline gives CDR1 SGDLS, CDR2 YYNGEE. CDR3 loop: CASSATSGFTYEQYF. CDR3 DNA sequence: TGTGCCAGCAGCGCGACTAGCGGTTTTACCTACGAGCAGTACTTC.

This clone was counted once. The CDR3 sequence is CASSSRGANTGELFF. The CDR3 DNA reads TGTGCCAGCAGCTCCAGGGGAGCGAACACCGGGGAGCTGTTTTTT. The chain couples TRBV6-5 to TRBJ2-2; the D gene is possibly TRBD1 (6 bases). Germline lookup yields CDR1 MNHEY and CDR2 SVGAGI. Deletions cut 6 bases from V and 0 bases from J, with 11 bases between. The CDR3 length is 15 residues.

The chain has TRBV6-1 and TRBJ2-7, with 11 bases fitting TRBD2. The germline CDR1 and CDR2 sequences are MNHNS and SASEGT. This CDR3 comprises 19 residues. The ends lost 3 bases at V and 6 bases at J; junction bases unmatched: 19. CDR3 DNA: TGTGCCAGCAGTGAGTTAATTAGCGGGAGGGCCTATAATAGTGGCGAGCAGTACTTC. Protein sequence: CASSELISGRAYNSGEQYF.